This TCR beta chain emerged from a study of blood T cell repertoires in COVID-19. Study background: The analysed material was cDNA or gDNA that came from T cells, B-cell-depleted T cells, or PBMCs.

Libraries were prepared by immunoSEQ multiplex PCR; TCRdb keeps only in-frame clonotypes and omits some of them. The sample consists of 120,000 or so clones, about 85% of them appearing once. The TCR sequence derives from a man aged 60 to 75 with acute or convalescent COVID-19. Sequencing used peripheral blood.

CDR3 nucleotide sequence: TGTGCCAGCAGTGTCGCCGCCAGGGGGTACACTGAAGCTTTCTTT. Its translation: CASSVAARGYTEAFF. The chain is built from TRBV2 and TRBJ1-1, with TRBD1 identical over 7 bases. V was pared by 4 bases and J by 3 bases, with 8 bases of the junction left unmatched. The CDR3 loop spans 15 amino acids. The germline V gene has CDR1 SNHLY and CDR2 FYNNEI.